This T cell receptor (beta chain) is drawn from a study of blood T cell repertoires in COVID-19. Study overall: Material from acute and convalescent COVID-19 was sourced from the United States, Italy and Spain. Sources were T cells, B-cell-depleted T cells, or PBMCs; the material itself was cDNA or gDNA.

Original handling: Reference gene primer amplification in the assay estimated nucleated cell counts. Sequencing used immunoSEQ multiplex PCR; TCRdb keeps in-frame clones, though not all of them. The V and J calls and the clone size are those of that table, but D and trimming were determined from the DNA. Of roughly 200,000 clones listed, roughly 88% are singletons. Germline assignment: CDR1 MDHEN and CDR2 SYDVKM. V lost 8 bases, J lost 7 bases, and 14 bases stayed unmatched. CDR3 size: 15 residues. Sequences were obtained from peripheral blood. This TCR was recovered from a woman aged 40 to 50 who had recovered from COVID-19. V and J are TRBV28 and TRBJ2-7; TRBD2 matches at 10 bases. The CDR3 nucleotides are TGTGCCAGCTTTCCACATCCTAGCGGGGGCCGAGAGCAGTACTTC. This encodes CASFPHPSGGREQYF.